This T cell receptor beta chain was captured in a study of T-cell reconstitution after alpha-beta-depleted transplantation in children. This clonotype turned up a few times. The antigen is undetermined. Overall study findings and caveats: The study reportedly traced alpha-beta T cells about two months after transplant to several hundred expanded graft clones. Where some patients showed high TCRbeta diversity at day 60, it came from recipient T cells and thymic progenitors that had survived.

The CDR3 loop spans 16 amino acids. The V end lost 1 base, the J end lost 2 bases, and 13 bases lay between the germline ends. The germline V gene has CDR1 SGHRS and CDR2 YFSETQ. Preparation of the TCRbeta library involved a method that used unique molecular identifiers. Via MiXCR, TCRdb re-called the PCR reads, giving one row per CDR3 protein. The sample consists of approximately 97,000 distinct CDR3 sequences, under 7% of them appearing once. The sample here was PBMCs, mostly from graft donor cells, taken 60 days after TCRalphabeta/CD19-depleted stem cell transplant. The rearrangement joins TRBV5-1 to TRBJ2-1; no clear D. The TCR originated in a female patient between 2 and 15 years old who had a stem cell transplant for Fanconi anemia, so the T cells may come from the graft donor. CDR3: CASSLLRGSTYNEQFF. For the CDR3, the DNA is TGCGCCAGCAGCTTGCTTCGAGGATCCACCTACAATGAGCAGTTCTTC.